This TCR beta chain appears in the sequencing data of a study of low-dose radiotherapy and immunotherapy resistance in tumors. The CDR3 runs to 18 residues. The germline V gene encodes CDR1 SGHTA and CDR2 FQGTGA. Trimming took 0 bases from V and 0 from J, leaving 15 bases between them. Specified time point: before trial treatment. Ipilimumab, nivolumab, aspirin, low-dose cyclophosphamide and low-dose radiotherapy were administered to donors. Alpha and beta chains were covered, as first-strand cDNA relied on TRAV- and TRBV-specific primers. With a V-primer adapter and a constant-region primer, TCRs were amplified for about 19 PCR cycles. One entry per CDR3 protein, called by TCRdb with MiXCR from the reads. The table shows tens of thousands of distinct CDR3 sequences, with around 31% occurring only once.

V gene TRBV7-3 combines with J gene TRBJ2-1; possible D gene TRBD2, 5 bases. The material was PBMCs, obtained before treatment. The clonotype was recovered from a female donor with ovarian cancer. DNA of the CDR3: TGTGCCAGCAGCTTAACCCTCGTCGGGGTAAACTCCTACAATGAGCAGTTCTTC. Its translation: CASSLTLVGVNSYNEQFF.